The source of this T cell receptor (beta chain) is a study of OX40 agonist ivuxolimab in advanced cancers. Study-wide background: At 0.01 to 10 mg/kg, ivuxolimab was administered intravenously to patients every 2 weeks.

Notes on this clone: Its antigen remains unidentified.

General study points: By week 6 at 0.1 to 3.0 mg/kg, blood CD4+ and CD8+ T cells had expanded clonally.

The junction had 5 bases not matched to a gene; V was cut back by 5 bases and J by 8 bases. The CDR3 has 14 amino acids. In germline, CDR1 is MNHNY, CDR2 SVGAGI (reference sequence). The data were produced by immunoSEQ multiplex PCR, yet TCRdb's version contains in-frame clones alone and is incomplete. The top ten clones hold roughly 0.25% of a sample with tens of thousands of clones, roughly 91% of them seen once. The chain couples TRBV6-6 to TRBJ2-1; 11 nucleotides match TRBD1. This specimen consisted of CD4+ or CD8+ T cells sorted from blood, obtained in a trial of the OX40 agonist ivuxolimab. This receptor was taken from an adult with an advanced solid tumor such as melanoma, head and neck, liver or kidney cancer. CDR3 sequence: CASSTDRGLDEQFF. In DNA, the CDR3 is TGTGCCAGCAGTACGGACAGGGGGCTCGATGAGCAGTTCTTC.